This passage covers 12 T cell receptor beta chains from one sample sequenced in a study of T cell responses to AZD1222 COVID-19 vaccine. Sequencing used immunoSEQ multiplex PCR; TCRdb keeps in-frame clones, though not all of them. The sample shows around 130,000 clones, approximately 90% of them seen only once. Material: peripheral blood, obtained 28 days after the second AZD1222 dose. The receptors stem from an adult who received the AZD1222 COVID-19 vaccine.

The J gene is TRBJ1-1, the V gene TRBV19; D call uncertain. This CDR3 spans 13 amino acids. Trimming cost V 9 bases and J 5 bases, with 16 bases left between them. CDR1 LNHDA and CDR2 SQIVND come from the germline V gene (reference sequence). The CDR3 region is CASVGWVETEAFF. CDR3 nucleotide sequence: TGTGCCAGCGTCGGTTGGGTGGAAACTGAAGCTTTCTTT.

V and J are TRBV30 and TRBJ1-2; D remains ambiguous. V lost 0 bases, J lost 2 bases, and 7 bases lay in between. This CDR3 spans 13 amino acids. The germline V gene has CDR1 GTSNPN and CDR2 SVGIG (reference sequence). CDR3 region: CAWSVSGNYGYTF. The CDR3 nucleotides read TGTGCCTGGAGTGTTAGCGGGAACTATGGCTACACCTTC. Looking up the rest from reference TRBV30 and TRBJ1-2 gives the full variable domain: SQTIHQWPATLVQPVGSPLSLECTVEGTSNPNLYWYRQAAGRGLQLLFYSVGIGQISSEVPQNLSASRPQDRQFILSSKKLLLSDSGFYLCAWSVSGNYGYTFGSGTRLTVV.

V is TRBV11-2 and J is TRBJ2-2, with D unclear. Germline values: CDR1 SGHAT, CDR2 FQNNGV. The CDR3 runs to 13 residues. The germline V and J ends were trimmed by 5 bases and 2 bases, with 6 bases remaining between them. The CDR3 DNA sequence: TGTGCCAGCAGCCACACAAACACCGGGGAGCTGTTTTTT. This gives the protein CASSHTNTGELFF.

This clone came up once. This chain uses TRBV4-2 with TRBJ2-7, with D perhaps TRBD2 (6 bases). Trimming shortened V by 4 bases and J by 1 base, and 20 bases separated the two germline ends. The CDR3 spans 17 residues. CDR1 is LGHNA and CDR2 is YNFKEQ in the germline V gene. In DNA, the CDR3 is TGTGCCAGCAGCCCCGATCGGGGTGCGGGGCTTTCCTACGAGCAGTACTTC. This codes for CASSPDRGAGLSYEQYF.

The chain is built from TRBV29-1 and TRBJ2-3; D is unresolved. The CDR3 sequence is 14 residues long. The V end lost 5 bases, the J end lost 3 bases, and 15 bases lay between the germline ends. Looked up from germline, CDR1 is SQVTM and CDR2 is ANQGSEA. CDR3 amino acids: CSVSASILTDTQYF. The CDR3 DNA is TGCAGCGTTTCAGCCTCAATCCTGACAGATACGCAGTATTTT.

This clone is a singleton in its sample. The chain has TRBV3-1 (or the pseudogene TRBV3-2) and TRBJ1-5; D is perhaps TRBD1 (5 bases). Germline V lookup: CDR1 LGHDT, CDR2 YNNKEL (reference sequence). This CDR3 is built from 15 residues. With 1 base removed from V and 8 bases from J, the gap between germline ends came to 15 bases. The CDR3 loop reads CASSQGAGPRKPQHF. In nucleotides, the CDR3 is TGTGCCAGCAGCCAAGGGGCAGGGCCAAGGAAGCCCCAGCATTTT.

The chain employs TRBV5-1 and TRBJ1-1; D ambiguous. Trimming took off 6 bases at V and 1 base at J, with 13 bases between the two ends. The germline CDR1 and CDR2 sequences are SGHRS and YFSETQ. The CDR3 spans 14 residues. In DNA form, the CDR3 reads TGCGCCAGCATCAGAGGACCCGCGAACACTGAAGCTTTCTTT. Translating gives CASIRGPANTEAFF.

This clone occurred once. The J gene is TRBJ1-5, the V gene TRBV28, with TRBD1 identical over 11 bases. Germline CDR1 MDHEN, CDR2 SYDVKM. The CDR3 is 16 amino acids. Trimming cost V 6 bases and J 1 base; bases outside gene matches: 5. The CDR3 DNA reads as TGTGCCAGCAGAGGGACAGGGGGAATGAGCAATCAGCCCCAGCATTTT. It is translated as CASRGTGGMSNQPQHF.

CDR3 region: CATSRQGMGSPLHF. In DNA form, the CDR3 reads TGTGCCACCAGCAGACAGGGGATGGGGTCACCCCTCCACTTT. The chain couples TRBV15 to TRBJ1-6; D may be TRBD1 (6 bases). The CDR3 loop spans 14 amino acids. Trimming pared 2 bases from V and 10 bases from J, leaving 12 bases between. Germline V gives CDR1 LNHNV, CDR2 YYDKDF (reference sequence).

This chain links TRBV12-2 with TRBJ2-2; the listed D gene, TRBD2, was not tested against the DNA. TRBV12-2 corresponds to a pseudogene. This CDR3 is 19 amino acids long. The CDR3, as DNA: TGTGCAAGTCGCTTATTCCGACCCCCGCGAGCGGGGAAGACCGGGGAGCTGTTTTTT. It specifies CASRLFRPPRAGKTGELFF.

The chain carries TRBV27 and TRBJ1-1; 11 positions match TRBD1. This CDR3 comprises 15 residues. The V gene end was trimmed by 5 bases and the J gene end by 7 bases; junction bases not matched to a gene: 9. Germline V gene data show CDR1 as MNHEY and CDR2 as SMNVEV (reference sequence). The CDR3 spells CASSPRSGTGGEAFF. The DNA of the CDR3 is TGTGCCAGCAGTCCCCGCTCCGGGACAGGGGGTGAAGCTTTCTTT.

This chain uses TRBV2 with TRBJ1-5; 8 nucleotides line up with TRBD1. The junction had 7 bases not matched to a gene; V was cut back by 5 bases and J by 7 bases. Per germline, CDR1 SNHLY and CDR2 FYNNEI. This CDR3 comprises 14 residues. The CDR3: CASSSRTGRQPQHF. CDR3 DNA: TGTGCCAGCAGTAGTCGGACAGGGAGGCAGCCCCAGCATTTT.